This passage covers 4 T cell receptor beta chains from one sample sequenced in a study of T cell responses to AZD1222 COVID-19 vaccine. Assay used: immunoSEQ multiplex PCR; TCRdb lists only in-frame clones, some missing. Of 100,000 to 150,000 clones detected, about 90% appear once; the ten largest clones hold nearly 4.5%. The specimen was peripheral blood, collected on day 0 of MenACWY control vaccination. The source of these receptors is an adult in good health.

The chain uses TRBV6-7 and TRBJ1-5; D is perhaps TRBD1 (5 bases). TRBV6-7 is recorded as an ORF, its role being uncertain. The CDR3 has 20 residues. V lost 3 bases to trimming and J lost 2 bases, with 26 bases between them. The CDR3 loop is CASSYWGRNGVAYCNQPQHF. The CDR3 coding sequence is TGTGCCAGCAGTTATTGGGGACGGAACGGGGTCGCTTATTGCAATCAGCCCCAGCATTTT.

The CDR3 spells CAISESGSQETQYF. CDR3 nucleotides: TGTGCCATCAGTGAGTCAGGTTCGCAAGAGACCCAGTACTTC. The chain is built from TRBV10-3 and TRBJ2-5; no definite D call. Trimming left V 0 bases short and J 2 bases short, with 7 bases between. Germline V gene data show CDR1 as ENHRY and CDR2 as SYGVKD. This CDR3 is 14 amino acids long.

The chain joins TRBV7-9 to TRBJ1-4, with TRBD1 as a possible D gene (6 bases). Germline V CDR1 and CDR2: SEHNR, FQNEAQ (reference sequence). V was cut by 5 bases and J by 3 bases, with 13 bases left in between. The CDR3 contains 15 residues. The CDR3, as DNA: TGTGCCAGCAGCCTTAGCGGGACATCTAATGAAAAACTGTTTTTT. Translated: CASSLSGTSNEKLFF.

DNA for the CDR3: TGCAGCACAACGTCGGATTTAGACAATGAGCAGTTCTTC. Encoded protein: CSTTSDLDNEQFF. This sequence joins TRBV29-1 and TRBJ2-1; D is unclear. Trimming took 8 bases from V and 5 from J, leaving 16 bases between them. The CDR3 totals 13 residues. Germline V gene sequence: CDR1 SQVTM, CDR2 ANQGSEA.